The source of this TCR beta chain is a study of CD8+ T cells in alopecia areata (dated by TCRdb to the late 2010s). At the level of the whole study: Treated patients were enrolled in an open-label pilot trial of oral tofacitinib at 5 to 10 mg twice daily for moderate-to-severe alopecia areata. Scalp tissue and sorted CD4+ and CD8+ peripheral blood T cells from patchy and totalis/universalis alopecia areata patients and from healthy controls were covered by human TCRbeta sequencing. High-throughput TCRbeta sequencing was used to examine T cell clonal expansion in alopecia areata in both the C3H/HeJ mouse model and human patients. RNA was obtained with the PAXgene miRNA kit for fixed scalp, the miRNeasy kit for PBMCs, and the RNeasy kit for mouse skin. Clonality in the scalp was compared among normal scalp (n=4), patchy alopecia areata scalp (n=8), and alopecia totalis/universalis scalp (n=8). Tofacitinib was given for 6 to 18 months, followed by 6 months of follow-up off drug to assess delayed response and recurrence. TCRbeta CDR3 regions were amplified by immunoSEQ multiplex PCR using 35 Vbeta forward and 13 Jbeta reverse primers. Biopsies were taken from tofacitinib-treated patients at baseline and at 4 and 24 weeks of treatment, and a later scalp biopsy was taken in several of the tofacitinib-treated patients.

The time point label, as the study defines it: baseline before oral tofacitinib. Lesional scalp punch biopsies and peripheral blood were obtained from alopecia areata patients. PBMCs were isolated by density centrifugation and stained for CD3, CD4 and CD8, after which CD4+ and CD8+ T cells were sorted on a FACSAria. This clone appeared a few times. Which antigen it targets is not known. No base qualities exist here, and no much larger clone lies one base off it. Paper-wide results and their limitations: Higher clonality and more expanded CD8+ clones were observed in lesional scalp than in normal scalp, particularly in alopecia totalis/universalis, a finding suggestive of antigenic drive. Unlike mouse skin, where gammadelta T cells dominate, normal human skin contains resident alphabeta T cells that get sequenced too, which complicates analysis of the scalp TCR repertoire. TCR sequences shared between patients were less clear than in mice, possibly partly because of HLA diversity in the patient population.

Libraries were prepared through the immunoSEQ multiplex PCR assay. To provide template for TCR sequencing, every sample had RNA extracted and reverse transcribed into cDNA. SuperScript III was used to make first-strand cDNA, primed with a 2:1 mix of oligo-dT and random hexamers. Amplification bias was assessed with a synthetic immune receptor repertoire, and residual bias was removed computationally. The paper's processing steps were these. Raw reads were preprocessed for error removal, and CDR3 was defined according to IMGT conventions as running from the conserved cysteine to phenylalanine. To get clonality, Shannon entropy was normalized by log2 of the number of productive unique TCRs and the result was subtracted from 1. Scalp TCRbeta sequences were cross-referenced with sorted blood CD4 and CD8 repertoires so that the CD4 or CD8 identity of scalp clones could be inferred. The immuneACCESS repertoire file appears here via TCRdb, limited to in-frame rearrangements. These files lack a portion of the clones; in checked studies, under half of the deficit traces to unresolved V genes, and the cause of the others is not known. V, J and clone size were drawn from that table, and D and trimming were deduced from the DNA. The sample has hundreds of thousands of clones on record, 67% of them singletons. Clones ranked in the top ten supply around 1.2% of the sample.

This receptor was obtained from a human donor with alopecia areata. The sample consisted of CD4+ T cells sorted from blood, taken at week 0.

The CDR3 region: CASGPSGFSEAFF. DNA sequence: TGTGCTAGTGGTCCTTCAGGATTCTCTGAAGCTTTCTTT. Here the chain combines TRBV12-5 and TRBJ1-1; the D gene lacks a confident call. Taken from the germline V gene, the CDR1 and CDR2 loops are LGHNT and FRNRAP. The CDR3 spans 13 residues, from the cysteine through the phenylalanine. The only DNA kept is the CDR3, 39 bases in frame from the first base. The junction carries 13 bases between V and J, which are trimmed by 5 bases and 6 bases respectively.